This T cell receptor (beta chain) emerged from a study of T cell changes during pregnancy in multiple sclerosis. This table comes from immunoSEQ multiplex PCR, and its TCRdb copy is limited to in-frame clones, with some not included. The sample yields 75,000 to 95,000 clones, about 89% seen once. The CDR3 sequence is 13 residues long. J lost 6 bases, V lost 7 bases, and 9 bases had no gene match. Germline lookup yields CDR1 SGDLS and CDR2 YYNGEE. The sequencing here drew on peripheral blood, taken in the first trimester of pregnancy. The TCR was taken from a female donor in good health, enrolled as a control in a pregnancy study. The chain links TRBV9 to TRBJ2-5, with 7 bases lining up with TRBD1. CDR3 amino acids: CASGQVNEKTQYF. As DNA, the CDR3 is TGTGCCAGCGGACAGGTAAACGAGAAGACCCAGTACTTC. Filled out from reference TRBV9 and TRBJ2-5, the complete variable domain reads DSGVTQTPKHLITATGQRVTLRCSPRSGDLSVYWYQQSLDQGLQFLIQYYNGEERAKGNILERFSAQQFPDLHSELNLSSLELGDSALYFCASGQVNEKTQYFGPGTRLLVL.